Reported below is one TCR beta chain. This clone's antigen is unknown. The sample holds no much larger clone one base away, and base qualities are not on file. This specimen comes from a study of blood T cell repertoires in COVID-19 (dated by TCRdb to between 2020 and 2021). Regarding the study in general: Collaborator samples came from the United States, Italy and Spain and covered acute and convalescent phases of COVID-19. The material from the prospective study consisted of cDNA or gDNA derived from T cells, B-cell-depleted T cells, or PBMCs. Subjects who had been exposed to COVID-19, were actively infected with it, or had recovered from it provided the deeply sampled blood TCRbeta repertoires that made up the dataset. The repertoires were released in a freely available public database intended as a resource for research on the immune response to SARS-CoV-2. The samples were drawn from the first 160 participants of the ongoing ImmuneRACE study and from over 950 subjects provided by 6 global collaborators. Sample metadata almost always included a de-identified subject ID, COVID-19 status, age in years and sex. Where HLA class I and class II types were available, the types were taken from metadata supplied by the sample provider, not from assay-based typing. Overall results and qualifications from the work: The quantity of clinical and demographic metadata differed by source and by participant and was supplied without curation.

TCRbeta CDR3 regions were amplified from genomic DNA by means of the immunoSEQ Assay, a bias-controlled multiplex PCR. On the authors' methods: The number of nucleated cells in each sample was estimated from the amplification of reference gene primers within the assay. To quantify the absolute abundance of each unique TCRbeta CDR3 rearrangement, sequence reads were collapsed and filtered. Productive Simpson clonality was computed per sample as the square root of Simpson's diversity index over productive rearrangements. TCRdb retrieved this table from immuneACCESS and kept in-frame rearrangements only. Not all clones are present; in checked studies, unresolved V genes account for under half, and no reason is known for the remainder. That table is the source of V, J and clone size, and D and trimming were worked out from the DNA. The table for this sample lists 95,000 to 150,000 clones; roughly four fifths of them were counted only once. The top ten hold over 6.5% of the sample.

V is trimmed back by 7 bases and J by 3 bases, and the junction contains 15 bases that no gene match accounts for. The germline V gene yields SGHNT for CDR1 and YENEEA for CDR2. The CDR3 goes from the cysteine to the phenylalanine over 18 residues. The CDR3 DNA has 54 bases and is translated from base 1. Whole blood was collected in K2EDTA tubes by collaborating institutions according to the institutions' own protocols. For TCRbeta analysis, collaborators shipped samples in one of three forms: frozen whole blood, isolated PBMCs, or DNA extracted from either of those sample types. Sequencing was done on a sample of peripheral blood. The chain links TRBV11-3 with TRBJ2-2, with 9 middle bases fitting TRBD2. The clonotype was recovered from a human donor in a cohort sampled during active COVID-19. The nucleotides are TGTGCCAGCACTTACCCCGGGCGGGAGGGCCTCGACACCGGGGAGCTGTTTTTT. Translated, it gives CASTYPGREGLDTGELFF. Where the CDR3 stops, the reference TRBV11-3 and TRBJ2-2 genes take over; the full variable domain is EAGVVQSPRYKIIEKKQPVAFWCNPISGHNTLYWYLQNLGQGPELLIRYENEEAVDDSQLPKDRFSAERLKGVDSTLKIQPAELGDSAVYLCASTYPGREGLDTGELFFGEGSRLTVL.